These 3 T cell receptor beta chains came from one sample sequenced in a study of CD8 T cells in Susac syndrome. Reverse transcription of roughly 0.45 to 1 ug RNA used random hexamers. Each CDR3 protein gets one entry after TCRdb re-called the immunoSEQ multiplex PCR reads with MiXCR. The repertoire includes about 200,000 distinct CDR3 sequences, approximately 94% of them detected once, and around 0.09% sits in the top ten. The sample taken for sequencing was CD4+ T cells from PBMCs. The receptor source for this set is a human donor with multiple sclerosis.

The rearrangement uses TRBV6-1 and TRBJ1-1; D not resolved. This CDR3 has 13 residues. Germline V lookup: CDR1 MNHNS, CDR2 SASEGT. Trimming shortened V by 6 bases and J by 8 bases, and 16 bases separated the two germline ends. The DNA for the CDR3 is TGTGCCAGCAGCCGCCGGGAGACTGGAGAAGCTTTCTTT. As protein: CASSRRETGEAFF.

The chain links TRBV12-3 or TRBV12-4 to TRBJ2-7; D is uncertain. Trimming took off 7 bases at V and 0 bases at J, with 10 bases between the two ends. The CDR3 runs 13 residues. CDR3 DNA sequence: TGTGCCAGCACCCCGACCGTCTCCTACGAGCAGTACTTC. Residues: CASTPTVSYEQYF.

The chain combines TRBV24-1 with TRBJ1-1; no reliable D call. Germline V gives CDR1 KGHDR, CDR2 SFDVKD. This CDR3 comprises 11 residues. V lost 2 bases to trimming and J lost 4 bases, with 1 base between them. Here the CDR3 reads CATSDSTEAFF. In DNA, the CDR3 is TGTGCCACCAGTGATTCCACTGAAGCTTTCTTT.